The clone carrying this T cell receptor beta chain has only a few counts. The antigen is not known. CDR3 length: 17 amino acids. Trimming removed 0 bases at V and 5 bases at J, with 20 bases between. Germline CDR1 and CDR2: SGHTS and YDEGEE. This entry belongs to a study of T cell repertoires in cytomegalovirus infection. At the level of the study: Public TCR beta signature analysis indicated the presence of both CMV infection and matching HLA type.

Whole-study findings and limits: CMV-specific TCR beta clonotypes restricted by HLA-C were the ones dominating the ex vivo response. Individuals carrying CMV plus the relevant HLA were identified by cumulative frequency of public TCR beta families.

One entry per CDR3 protein results from TCRdb running MiXCR on the reads. The sample lists under 300,000 distinct CDR3 sequences, about a sixth occurring once. Sequencing used CD8+ T cells from PBMCs. The rearrangement links TRBV5-8 to TRBJ2-5; no clear D gene. The clonotype was recovered from a human donor in good health (CMV status not recorded). Some clones in this sample may be carry-over from other donors' samples. CDR3 sequence (DNA): TGTGCCAGCAGCTTGGCCCAATGGGTGGCAGAGAGGGAGACCCAGTACTTC. This translates into CASSLAQWVAERETQYF.